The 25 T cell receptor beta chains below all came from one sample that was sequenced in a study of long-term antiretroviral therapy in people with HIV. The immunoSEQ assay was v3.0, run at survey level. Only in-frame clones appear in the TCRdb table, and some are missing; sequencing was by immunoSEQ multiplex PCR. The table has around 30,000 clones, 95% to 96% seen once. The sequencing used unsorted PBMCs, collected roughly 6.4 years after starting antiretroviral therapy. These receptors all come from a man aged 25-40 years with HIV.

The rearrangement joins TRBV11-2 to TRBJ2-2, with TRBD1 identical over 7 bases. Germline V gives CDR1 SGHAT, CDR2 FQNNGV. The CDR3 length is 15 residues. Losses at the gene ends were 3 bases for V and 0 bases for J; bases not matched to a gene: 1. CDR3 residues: CASSLGQSNTGELFF. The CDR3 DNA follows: TGTGCCAGCAGCTTGGGACAGTCGAACACCGGGGAGCTGTTTTTT.

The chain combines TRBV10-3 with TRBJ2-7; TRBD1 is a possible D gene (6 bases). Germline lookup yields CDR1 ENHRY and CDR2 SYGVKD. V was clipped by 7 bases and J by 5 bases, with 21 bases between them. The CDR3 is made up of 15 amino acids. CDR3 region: CAINPKQGPFNEQYF. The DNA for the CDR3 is TGTGCCATCAACCCCAAGCAGGGGCCTTTTAACGAGCAGTACTTC.

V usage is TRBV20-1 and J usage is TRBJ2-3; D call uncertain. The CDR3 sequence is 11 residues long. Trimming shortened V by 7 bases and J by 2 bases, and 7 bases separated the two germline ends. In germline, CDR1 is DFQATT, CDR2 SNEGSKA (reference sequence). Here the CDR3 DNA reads TGCAGTGGGTCGACCACAGATACGCAGTATTTT. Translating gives CSGSTTDTQYF.

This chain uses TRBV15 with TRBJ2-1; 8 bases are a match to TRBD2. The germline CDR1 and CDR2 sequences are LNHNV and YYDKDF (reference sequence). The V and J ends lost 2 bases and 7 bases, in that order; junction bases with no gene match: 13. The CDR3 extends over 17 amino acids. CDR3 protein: CATSRPLGGGTINEQFF. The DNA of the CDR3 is TGTGCCACCAGCAGACCTCTCGGGGGGGGGACTATAAATGAGCAGTTCTTC.

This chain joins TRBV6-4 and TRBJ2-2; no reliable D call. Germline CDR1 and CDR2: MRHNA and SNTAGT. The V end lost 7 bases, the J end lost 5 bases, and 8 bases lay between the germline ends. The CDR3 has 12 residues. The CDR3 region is CASTGGTGELFF. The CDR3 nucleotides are TGTGCCAGCACAGGCGGAACCGGGGAGCTGTTTTTT.

The CDR3 sequence: CASSPGTGELFF. As DNA, the CDR3 is TGTGCCAGCAGCCCGGGAACCGGGGAGCTGTTTTTT. V is TRBV7-6 and J is TRBJ2-2, with a weak D call TRBD2 (5 bases). The germline gives CDR1 SGHVS, CDR2 FNYEAQ. The CDR3 length is 12 residues. The V end lost 5 bases, the J end lost 5 bases, and 6 bases lay between the germline ends.

This CDR3 reads CASSKDSFEKLFF. The CDR3 DNA is TGTGCCAGTAGTAAGGACAGCTTTGAAAAACTGTTTTTT. The chain links TRBV19 to TRBJ1-4, with D perhaps matching TRBD1 (6 bases). Germline CDR1 reads LNHDA; CDR2 reads SQIVND (reference sequence). This CDR3 is built from 13 residues. Trimming took off 4 bases at V and 7 bases at J, with 10 bases between the two ends.

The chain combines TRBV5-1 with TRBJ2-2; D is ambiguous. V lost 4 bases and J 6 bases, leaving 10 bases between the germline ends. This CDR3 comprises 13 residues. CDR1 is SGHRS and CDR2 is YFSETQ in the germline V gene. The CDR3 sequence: CASSIGWAGELFF. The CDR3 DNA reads TGCGCCAGCAGCATAGGGTGGGCCGGGGAGCTGTTTTTT.

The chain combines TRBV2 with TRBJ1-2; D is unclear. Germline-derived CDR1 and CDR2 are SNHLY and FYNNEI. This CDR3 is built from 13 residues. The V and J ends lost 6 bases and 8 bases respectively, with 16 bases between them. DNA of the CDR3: TGTGCCAGCAGAAATCATTCGGTTAGGGGCTACACCTTC. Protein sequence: CASRNHSVRGYTF. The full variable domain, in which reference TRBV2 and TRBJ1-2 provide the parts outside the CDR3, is EPEVTQTPSHQVTQMGQEVILRCVPISNHLYFYWYRQILGQKVEFLVSFYNNEISEKSEIFDDQFSVERPDGSNFTLKIRSTKLEDSAMYFCASRNHSVRGYTFGSGTRLTVV.

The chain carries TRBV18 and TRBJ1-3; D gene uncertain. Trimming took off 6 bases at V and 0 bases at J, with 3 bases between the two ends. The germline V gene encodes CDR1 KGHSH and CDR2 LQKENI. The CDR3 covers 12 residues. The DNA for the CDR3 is TGTGCCAGCTCCGACTCTGGAAACACCATATATTTT. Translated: CASSDSGNTIYF.

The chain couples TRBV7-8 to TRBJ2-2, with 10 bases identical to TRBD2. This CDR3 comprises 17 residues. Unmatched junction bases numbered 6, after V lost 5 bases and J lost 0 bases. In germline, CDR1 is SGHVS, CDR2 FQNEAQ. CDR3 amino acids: CASSVVAGGSNTGELFF. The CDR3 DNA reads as TGTGCCAGCAGCGTGGTAGCGGGGGGATCGAACACCGGGGAGCTGTTTTTT.

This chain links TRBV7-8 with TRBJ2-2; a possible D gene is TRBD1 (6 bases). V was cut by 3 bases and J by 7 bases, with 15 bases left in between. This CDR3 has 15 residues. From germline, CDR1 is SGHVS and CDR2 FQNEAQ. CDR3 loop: CASSFLTGNHGELFF. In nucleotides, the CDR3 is TGTGCCAGCAGCTTTCTCACAGGGAATCACGGGGAGCTGTTTTTT. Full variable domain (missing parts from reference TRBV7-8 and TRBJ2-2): GAGVSQSPRYKVAKRGQDVALRCDPISGHVSLFWYQQALGQGPEFLTYFQNEAQLDKSGLPSDRFFAERPEGSVSTLKIQRTQQEDSAVYLCASSFLTGNHGELFFGEGSRLTVL.

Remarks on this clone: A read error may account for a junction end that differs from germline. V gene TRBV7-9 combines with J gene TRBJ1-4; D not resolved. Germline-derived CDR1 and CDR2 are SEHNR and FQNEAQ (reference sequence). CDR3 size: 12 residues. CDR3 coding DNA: TGTGCCAGCAGCTTGATCGGACGGTTGTTGATTTTT. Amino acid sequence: CASSLIGRLLIF.

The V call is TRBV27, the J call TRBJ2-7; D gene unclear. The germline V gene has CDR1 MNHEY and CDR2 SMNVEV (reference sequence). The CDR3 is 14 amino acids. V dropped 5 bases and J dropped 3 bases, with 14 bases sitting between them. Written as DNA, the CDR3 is TGTGCCAGCAGTCAAGGACCGTATAGCTACGAGCAGTACTTC. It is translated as CASSQGPYSYEQYF.

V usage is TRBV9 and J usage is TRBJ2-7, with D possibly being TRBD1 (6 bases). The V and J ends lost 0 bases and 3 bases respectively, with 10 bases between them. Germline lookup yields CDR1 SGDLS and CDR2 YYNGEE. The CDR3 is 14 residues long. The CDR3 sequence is CASSVEDSRYEQYF. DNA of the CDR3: TGTGCCAGCAGCGTAGAGGACAGCCGCTACGAGCAGTACTTC.

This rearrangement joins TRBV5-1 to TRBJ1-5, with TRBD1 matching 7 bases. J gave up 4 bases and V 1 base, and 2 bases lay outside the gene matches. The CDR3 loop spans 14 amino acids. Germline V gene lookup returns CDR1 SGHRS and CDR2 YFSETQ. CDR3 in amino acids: CASSLPGQNQPQHF. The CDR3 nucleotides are TGCGCCAGCAGCTTGCCGGGACAGAATCAGCCCCAGCATTTT.

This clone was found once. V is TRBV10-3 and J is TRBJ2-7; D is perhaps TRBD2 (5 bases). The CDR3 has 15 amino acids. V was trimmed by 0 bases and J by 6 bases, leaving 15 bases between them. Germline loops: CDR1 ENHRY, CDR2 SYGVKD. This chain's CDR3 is CAISESEGLAGEQYF. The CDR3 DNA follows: TGTGCCATCAGTGAGTCCGAGGGTTTGGCTGGCGAGCAGTACTTC.

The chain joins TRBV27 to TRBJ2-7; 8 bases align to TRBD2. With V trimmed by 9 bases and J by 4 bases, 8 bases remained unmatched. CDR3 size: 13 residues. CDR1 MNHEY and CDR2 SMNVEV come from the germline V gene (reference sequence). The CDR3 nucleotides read TGTGCCAGTTGTTTACGGGAGGGGTACGAGCAGTACTTC. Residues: CASCLREGYEQYF.

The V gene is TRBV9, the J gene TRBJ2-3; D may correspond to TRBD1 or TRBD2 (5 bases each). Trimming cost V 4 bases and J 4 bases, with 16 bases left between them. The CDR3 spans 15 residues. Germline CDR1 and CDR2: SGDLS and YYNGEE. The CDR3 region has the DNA TGTGCCAGCAGCCTTGGGGCGGGTTCGGCAGATACGCAGTATTTT. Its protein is CASSLGAGSADTQYF.

The CDR3 protein is CASNPETVTYEQYF. CDR3 bases: TGTGCCAGCAATCCCGAGACGGTTACCTACGAGCAGTACTTC. The genes are TRBV28 and TRBJ2-7; D gene unclear. This CDR3 contains 14 residues. V dropped 7 bases and J dropped 2 bases, with 15 bases sitting between them. CDR1 is MDHEN and CDR2 is SYDVKM in the germline V gene.

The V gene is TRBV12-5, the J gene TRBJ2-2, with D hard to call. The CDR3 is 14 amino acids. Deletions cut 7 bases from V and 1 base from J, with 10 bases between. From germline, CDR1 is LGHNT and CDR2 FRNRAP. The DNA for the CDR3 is TGTGCTAGTGCCCTCATCGGGAACACCGGGGAGCTGTTTTTT. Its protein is CASALIGNTGELFF.

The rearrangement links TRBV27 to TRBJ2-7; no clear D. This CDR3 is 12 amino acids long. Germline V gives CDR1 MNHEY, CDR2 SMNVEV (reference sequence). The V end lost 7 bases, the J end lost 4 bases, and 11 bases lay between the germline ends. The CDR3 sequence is CASKSALYEQYF. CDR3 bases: TGTGCCAGCAAATCCGCATTATACGAGCAGTACTTC.

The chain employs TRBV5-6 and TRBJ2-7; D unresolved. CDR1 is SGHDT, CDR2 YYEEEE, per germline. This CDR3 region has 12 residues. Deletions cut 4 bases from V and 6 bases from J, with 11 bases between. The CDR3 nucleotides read TGTGCCAGCAGCCTGTTTCTGCGCGAGCAGTACTTC. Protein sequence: CASSLFLREQYF.

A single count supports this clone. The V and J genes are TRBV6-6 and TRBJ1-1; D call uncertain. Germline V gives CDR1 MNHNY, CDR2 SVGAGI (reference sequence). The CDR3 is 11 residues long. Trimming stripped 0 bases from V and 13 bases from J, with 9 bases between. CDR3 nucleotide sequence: TGTGCCAGCAGTTACTCGGCTGAGCATTTCTTT. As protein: CASSYSAEHFF.

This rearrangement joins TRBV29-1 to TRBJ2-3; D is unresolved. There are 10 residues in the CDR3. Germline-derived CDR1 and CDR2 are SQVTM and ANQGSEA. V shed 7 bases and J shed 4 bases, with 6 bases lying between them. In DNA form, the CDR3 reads TGCAGCGCCCGTGCAGATACGCAGTATTTT. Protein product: CSARADTQYF.